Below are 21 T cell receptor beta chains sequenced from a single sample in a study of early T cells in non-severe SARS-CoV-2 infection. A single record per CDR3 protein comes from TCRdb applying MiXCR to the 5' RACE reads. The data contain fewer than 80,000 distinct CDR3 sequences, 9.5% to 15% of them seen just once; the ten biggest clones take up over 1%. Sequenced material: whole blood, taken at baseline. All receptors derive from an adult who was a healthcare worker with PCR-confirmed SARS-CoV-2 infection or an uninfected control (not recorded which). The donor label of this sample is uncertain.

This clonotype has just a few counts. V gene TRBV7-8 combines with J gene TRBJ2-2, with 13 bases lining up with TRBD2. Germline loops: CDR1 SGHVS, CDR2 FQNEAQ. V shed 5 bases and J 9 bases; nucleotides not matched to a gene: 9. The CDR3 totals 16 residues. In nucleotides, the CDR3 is TGTGCCAGCAGCGCCCGACTAGCGGGGGGTAGGCGGGAGCTGTTTTTT. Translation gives CASSARLAGGRRELFF.

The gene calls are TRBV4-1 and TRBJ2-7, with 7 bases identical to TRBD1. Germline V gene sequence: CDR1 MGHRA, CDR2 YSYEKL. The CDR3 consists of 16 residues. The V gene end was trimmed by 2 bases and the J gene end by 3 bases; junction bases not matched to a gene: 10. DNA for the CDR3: TGCGCCAGCAGCCAACCCCTACACAGGGACAGCTACGAGCAGTACGTC. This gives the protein CASSQPLHRDSYEQYV.

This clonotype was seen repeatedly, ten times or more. The CDR3 protein is CSARDHQGGPNYGYTF. CDR3 DNA sequence: TGCAGTGCTAGAGATCATCAGGGGGGTCCAAACTATGGCTACACCTTC. The J gene is TRBJ1-2, the V gene TRBV20-1; 7 bases match TRBD1. The V segment lost 0 bases and the J segment 2 bases; nucleotides outside the gene matches: 9. This CDR3 comprises 16 residues. CDR1 is DFQATT and CDR2 is SNEGSKA in the germline V gene (reference sequence).

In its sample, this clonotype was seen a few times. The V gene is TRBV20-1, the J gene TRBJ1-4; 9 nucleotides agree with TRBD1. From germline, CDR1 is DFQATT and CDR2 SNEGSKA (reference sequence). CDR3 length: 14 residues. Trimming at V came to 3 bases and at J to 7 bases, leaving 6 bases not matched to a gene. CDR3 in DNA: TGCAGTGCTAGCGACAGGGGGTGGGGTGAAAAACTGTTTTTT. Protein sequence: CSASDRGWGEKLFF.

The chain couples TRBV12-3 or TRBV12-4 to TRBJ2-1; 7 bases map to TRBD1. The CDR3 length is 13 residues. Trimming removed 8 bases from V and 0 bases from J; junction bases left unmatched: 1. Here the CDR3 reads CASRTGSYNEQFF. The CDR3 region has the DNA TGTGCCAGCCGGACAGGCTCCTACAATGAGCAGTTCTTC.

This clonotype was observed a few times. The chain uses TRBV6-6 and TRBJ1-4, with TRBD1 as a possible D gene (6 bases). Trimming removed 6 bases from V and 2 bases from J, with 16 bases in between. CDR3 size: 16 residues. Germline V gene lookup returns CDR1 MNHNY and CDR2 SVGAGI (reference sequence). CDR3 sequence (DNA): TGTGCCAGCAGGCATCATAAGGGGGTCACTAATGAAAAACTGTTTTTT. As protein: CASRHHKGVTNEKLFF.

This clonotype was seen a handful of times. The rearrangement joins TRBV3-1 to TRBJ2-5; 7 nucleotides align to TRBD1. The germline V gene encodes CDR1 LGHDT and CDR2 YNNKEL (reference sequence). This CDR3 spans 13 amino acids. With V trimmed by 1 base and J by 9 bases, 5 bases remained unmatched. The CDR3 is CASSQVARGPQYF. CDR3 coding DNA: TGTGCCAGCAGCCAAGTCGCGAGGGGGCCCCAGTACTTC.

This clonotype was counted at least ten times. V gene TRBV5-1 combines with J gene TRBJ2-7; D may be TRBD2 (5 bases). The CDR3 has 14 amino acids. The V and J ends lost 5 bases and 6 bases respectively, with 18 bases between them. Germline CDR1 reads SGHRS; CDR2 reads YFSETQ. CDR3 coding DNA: TGCGCCAGCAGTTTCAGTTCGGGGAATAGCGAGCAGTACGTC. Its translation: CASSFSSGNSEQYV.

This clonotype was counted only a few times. In DNA, the CDR3 is TGTGCCAGCAGTTTGGACGCTGAAGCTTTCTTT. This codes for CASSLDAEAFF. V and J are TRBV12-3 or TRBV12-4 and TRBJ1-1; unclear D gene. The V and J ends lost 3 bases and 6 bases respectively, with 5 bases between them. There are 11 residues in the CDR3.

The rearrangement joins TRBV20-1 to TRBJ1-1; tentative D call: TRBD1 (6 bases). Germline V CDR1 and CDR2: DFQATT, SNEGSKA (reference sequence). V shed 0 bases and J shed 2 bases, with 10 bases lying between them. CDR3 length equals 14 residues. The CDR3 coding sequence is TGCAGTGCTAGAGATCAGGGGCTTAACACTGAAGCTTTCTTT. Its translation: CSARDQGLNTEAFF.

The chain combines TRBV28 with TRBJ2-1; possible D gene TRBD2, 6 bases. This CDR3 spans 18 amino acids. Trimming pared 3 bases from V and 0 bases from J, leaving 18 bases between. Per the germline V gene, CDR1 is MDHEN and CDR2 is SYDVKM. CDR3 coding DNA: TGTGCCAGCAGTTTTTATGGGGGGAAGGAGAGCTCCTACAATGAGCAGTTCTTC. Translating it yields CASSFYGGKESSYNEQFF.

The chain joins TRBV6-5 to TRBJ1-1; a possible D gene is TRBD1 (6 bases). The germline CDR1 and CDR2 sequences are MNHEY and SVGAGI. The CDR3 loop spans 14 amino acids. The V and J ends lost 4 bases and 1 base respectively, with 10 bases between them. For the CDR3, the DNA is TGTGCCAGCAGTTCCCCGGGACAGAACACTGAAGCTTTCTTT. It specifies CASSSPGQNTEAFF.

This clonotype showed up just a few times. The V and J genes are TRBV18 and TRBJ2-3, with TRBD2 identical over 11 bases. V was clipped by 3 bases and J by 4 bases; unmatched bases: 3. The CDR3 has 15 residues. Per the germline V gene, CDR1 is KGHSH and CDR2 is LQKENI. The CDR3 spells CASSPGLADSDTQYF. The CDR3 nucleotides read TGTGCCAGCTCACCGGGACTAGCGGATTCAGATACGCAGTATTTT.

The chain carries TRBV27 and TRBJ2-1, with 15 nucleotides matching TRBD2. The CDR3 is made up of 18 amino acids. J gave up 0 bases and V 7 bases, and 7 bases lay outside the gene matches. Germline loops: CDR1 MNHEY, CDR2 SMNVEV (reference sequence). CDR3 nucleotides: TGTGCCAGCAAGGCCGGGACTAGCGGGGGGAGCTCCTACAATGAGCAGTTCTTC. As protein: CASKAGTSGGSSYNEQFF.

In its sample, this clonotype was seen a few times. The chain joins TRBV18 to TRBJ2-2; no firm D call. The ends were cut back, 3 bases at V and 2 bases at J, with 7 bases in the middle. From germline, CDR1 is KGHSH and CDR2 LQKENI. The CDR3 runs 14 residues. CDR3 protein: CASSPKENTGELFF. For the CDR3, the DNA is TGTGCCAGCTCACCGAAGGAAAACACCGGGGAGCTGTTTTTT.

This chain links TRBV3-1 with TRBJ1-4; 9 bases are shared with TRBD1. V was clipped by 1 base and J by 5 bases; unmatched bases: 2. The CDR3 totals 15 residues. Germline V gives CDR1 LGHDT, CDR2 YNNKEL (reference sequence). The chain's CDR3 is CASSQVGTGNEKLFF. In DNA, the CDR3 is TGTGCCAGCAGCCAAGTCGGGACAGGGAATGAAAAACTGTTTTTT. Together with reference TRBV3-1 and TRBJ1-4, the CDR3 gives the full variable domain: DTAVSQTPKYLVTQMGNDKSIKCEQNLGHDTMYWYKQDSKKFLKIMFSYNNKELIINETVPNRFSPKSPDKAHLNLHINSLELGDSAVYFCASSQVGTGNEKLFFGSGTQLSVL.

The CDR3 DNA reads TGCAGTGCTAGTTCGTTAGCCTATTCCGGCCCTGAAGCTTTCTTT. Translating gives CSASSLAYSGPEAFF. The chain recombines TRBV20-1 with TRBJ1-1; D remains unclear. The ends were cut back, 3 bases at V and 6 bases at J, with 20 bases in the middle. The CDR3 loop spans 15 amino acids. From germline, CDR1 is DFQATT and CDR2 SNEGSKA (reference sequence).

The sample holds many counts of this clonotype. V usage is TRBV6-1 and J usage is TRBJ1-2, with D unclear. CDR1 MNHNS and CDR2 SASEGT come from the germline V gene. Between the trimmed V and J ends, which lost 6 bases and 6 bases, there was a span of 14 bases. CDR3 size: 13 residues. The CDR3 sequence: CASRDDKGHGYTF. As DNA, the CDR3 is TGTGCCAGCAGGGACGATAAGGGCCATGGCTACACCTTC.

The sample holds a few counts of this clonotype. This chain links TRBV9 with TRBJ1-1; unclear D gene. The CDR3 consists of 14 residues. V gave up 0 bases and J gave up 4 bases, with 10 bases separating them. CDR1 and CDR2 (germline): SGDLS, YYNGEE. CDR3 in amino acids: CASSVVHGLTEAFF. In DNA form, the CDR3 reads TGTGCCAGCAGCGTAGTACACGGCCTCACTGAAGCTTTCTTT. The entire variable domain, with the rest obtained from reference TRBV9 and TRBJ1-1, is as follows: DSGVTQTPKHLITATGQRVTLRCSPRSGDLSVYWYQQSLDQGLQFLIQYYNGEERAKGNILERFSAQQFPDLHSELNLSSLELGDSALYFCASSVVHGLTEAFFGQGTRLTVV.

In DNA form, the CDR3 reads TGTGCCAGCAGTTCAGGGGTACCCAGCACTGAAGCTTTCTTT. Its translation: CASSSGVPSTEAFF. The genes are TRBV6-5 and TRBJ1-1; weak D call: TRBD1 (6 bases). Trimming left V 4 bases short and J 4 bases short, with 13 bases between. The CDR3 is 14 residues long. Germline assignment: CDR1 MNHEY and CDR2 SVGAGI.

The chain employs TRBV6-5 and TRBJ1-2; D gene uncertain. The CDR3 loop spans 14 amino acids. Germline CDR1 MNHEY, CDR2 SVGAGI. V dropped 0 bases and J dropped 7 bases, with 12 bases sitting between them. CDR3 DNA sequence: TGTGCCAGCAGTTACTCCGGTCGCGATACTGGCTACACCTTC. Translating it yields CASSYSGRDTGYTF.